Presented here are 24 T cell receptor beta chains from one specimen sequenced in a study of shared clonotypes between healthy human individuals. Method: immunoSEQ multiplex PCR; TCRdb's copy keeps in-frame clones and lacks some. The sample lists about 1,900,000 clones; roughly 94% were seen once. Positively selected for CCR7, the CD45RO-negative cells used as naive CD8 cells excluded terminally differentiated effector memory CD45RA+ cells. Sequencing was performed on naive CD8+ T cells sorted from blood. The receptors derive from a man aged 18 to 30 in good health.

The DNA of the CDR3 is TGCGCCAGCAGCCAGGGGACAGTCACCGGGGAGCTGTTTTTT. Translation gives CASSQGTVTGELFF. The chain is built from TRBV4-3 and TRBJ2-2, with 7 bases lining up with TRBD1. The CDR3 has 14 residues. CDR1 is LGHNA, CDR2 YSLEER, per germline. Trimming took 3 bases from V and 4 from J; bases not matched to a gene: 2.

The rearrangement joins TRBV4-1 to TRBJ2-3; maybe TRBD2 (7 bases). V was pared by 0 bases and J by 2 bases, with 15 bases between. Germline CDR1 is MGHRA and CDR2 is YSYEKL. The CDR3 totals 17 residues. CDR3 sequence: CASSQERAGALTDTQYF. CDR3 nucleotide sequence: TGCGCCAGCAGCCAAGAGAGGGCGGGGGCCCTCACAGATACGCAGTATTTT.

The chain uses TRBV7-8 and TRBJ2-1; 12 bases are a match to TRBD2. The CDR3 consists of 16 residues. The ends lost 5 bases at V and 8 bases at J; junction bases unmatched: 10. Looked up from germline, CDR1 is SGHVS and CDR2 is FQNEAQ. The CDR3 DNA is TGTGCCAGCAGCCCTAGACGGACTAGCGGGATCGATGAGCAGTTCTTC. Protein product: CASSPRRTSGIDEQFF.

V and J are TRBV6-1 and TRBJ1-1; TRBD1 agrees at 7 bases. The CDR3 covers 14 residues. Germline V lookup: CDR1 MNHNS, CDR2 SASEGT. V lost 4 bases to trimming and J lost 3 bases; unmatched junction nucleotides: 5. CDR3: CASSVGQLYTEAFF. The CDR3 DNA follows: TGTGCCAGCAGTGTGGGACAGCTTTACACTGAAGCTTTCTTT.

The CDR3 DNA reads as TGTGCCAGCAGTGAAGTTGACGGAACCTACGAGCAGTACTTC. Protein: CASSEVDGTYEQYF. The chain uses TRBV6-1 and TRBJ2-7; D not certain. The ends were cut back, 1 base at V and 2 bases at J, with 9 bases in the middle. Germline assignment: CDR1 MNHNS and CDR2 SASEGT. CDR3 size: 14 residues.

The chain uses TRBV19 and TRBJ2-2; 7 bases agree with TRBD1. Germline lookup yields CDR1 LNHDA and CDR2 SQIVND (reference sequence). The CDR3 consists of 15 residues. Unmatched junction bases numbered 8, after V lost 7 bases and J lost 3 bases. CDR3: CASITGTDYTGELFF. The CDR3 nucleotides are TGTGCCAGTATTACCGGGACAGACTACACCGGGGAGCTGTTTTTT.

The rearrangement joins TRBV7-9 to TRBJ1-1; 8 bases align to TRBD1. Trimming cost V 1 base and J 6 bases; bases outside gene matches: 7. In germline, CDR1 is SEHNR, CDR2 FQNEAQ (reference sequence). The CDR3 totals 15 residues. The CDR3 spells CASSLGPGGLSEAFF. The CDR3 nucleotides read TGTGCCAGCAGCTTAGGACCAGGGGGCTTGTCTGAAGCTTTCTTT.

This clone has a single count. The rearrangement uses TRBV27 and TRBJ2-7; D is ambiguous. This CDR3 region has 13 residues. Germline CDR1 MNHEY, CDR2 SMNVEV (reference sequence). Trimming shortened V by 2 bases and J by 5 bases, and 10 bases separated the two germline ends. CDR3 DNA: TGTGCCAGCAGTTTACTGGACGGAGACGAGCAGTACTTC. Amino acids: CASSLLDGDEQYF.

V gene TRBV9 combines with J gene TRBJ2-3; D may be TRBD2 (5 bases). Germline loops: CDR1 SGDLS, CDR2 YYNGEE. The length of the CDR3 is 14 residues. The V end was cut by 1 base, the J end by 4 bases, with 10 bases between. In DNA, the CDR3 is TGTGCCAGCAGCGTAAGTGAGGGCGCAGATACGCAGTATTTT. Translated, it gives CASSVSEGADTQYF.

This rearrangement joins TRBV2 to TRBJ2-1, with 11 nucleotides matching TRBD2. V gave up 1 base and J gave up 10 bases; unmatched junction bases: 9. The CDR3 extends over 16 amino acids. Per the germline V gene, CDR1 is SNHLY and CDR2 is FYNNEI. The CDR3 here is CASSEVGASGGPEQFF. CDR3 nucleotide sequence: TGTGCCAGCAGTGAAGTGGGGGCTAGCGGGGGGCCCGAGCAGTTCTTC.

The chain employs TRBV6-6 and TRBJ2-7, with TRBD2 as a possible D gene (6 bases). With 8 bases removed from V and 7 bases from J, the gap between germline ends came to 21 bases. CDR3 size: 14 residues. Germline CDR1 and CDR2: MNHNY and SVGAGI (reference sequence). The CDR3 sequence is CASVPHAGRWEQYF. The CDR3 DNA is TGTGCCAGCGTTCCCCACGCAGGGAGGTGGGAGCAGTACTTC.

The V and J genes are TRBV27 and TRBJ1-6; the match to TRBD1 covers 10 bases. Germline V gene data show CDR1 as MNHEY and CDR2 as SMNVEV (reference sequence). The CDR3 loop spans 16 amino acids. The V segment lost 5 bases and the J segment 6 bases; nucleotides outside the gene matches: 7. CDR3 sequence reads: CASSPPRDRGNSPLHF. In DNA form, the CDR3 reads TGTGCCAGCAGTCCCCCCCGGGACAGGGGTAATTCACCCCTCCACTTT.

CDR3 sequence (DNA): TGTGCCAGCAGCCACTTCCCACTAGCGGGGGGGAACACAGATACGCAGTATTTT. This encodes CASSHFPLAGGNTDTQYF. The chain is built from TRBV7-6 and TRBJ2-3; 13 bases fit TRBD2. Germline assignment: CDR1 SGHVS and CDR2 FNYEAQ. The CDR3 is made up of 18 amino acids. V was clipped by 5 bases and J by 2 bases; unmatched bases: 10.

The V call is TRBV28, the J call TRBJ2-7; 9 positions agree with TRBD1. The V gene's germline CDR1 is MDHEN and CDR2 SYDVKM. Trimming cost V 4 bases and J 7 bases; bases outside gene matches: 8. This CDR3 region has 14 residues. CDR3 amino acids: CASSWTGEGGEQYF. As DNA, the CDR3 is TGTGCCAGCAGTTGGACAGGGGAAGGAGGGGAGCAGTACTTC.

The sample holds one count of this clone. CDR3 DNA: TGTGCCAGCAGCGTAGAGGAGTCGGACGTAGCAGATACGCAGTATTTT. This translates into CASSVEESDVADTQYF. The chain carries TRBV9 and TRBJ2-3; unclear D gene. The V gene's germline CDR1 is SGDLS and CDR2 YYNGEE. CDR3 length: 16 residues. V lost 0 bases and J lost 4, with 15 bases in between.

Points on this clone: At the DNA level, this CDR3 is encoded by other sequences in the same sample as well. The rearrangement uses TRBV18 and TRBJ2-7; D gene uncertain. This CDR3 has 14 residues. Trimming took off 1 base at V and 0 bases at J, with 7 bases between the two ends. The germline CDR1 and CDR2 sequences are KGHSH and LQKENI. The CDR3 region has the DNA TGTGCCAGCTCACCACGCACGGACTCCTACGAGCAGTACTTC. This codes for CASSPRTDSYEQYF.

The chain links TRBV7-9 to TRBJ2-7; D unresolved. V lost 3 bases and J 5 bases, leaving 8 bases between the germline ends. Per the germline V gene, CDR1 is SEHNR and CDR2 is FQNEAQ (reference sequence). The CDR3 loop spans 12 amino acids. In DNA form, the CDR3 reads TGTGCCAGCAGCTTCTCTAGTGACGAGCAGTACTTC. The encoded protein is CASSFSSDEQYF. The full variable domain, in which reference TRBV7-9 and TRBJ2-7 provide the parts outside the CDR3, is DTGVSQNPRHKITKRGQNVTFRCDPISEHNRLYWYRQTLGQGPEFLTYFQNEAQLEKSRLLSDRFSAERPKGSFSTLEIQRTEQGDSAMYLCASSFSSDEQYFGPGTRLTVT.

CDR3 sequence reads: CASSSPAGGHYEQYF. CDR3 in DNA: TGTGCCAGCAGCTCACCAGCGGGGGGGCACTACGAGCAGTACTTC. This chain uses TRBV11-2 with TRBJ2-7, with 10 bases aligning to TRBD2. Germline CDR1 reads SGHAT; CDR2 reads FQNNGV. Unmatched junction bases numbered 6, after V lost 4 bases and J lost 3 bases. The CDR3 loop spans 15 amino acids.

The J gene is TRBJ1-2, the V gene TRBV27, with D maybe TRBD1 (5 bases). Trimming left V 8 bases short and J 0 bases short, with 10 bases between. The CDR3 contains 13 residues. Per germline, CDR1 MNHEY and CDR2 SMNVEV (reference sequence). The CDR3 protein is CASGTGANYGYTF. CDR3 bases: TGTGCCAGCGGTACGGGGGCTAACTATGGCTACACCTTC.

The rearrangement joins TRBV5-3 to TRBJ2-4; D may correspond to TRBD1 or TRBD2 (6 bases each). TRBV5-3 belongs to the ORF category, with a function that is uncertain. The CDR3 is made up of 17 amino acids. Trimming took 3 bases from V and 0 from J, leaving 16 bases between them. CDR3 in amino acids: CARSSPLGGLAKNIQYF. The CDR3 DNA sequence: TGTGCCAGAAGCTCCCCTCTAGGGGGGCTAGCCAAAAACATTCAGTACTTC.

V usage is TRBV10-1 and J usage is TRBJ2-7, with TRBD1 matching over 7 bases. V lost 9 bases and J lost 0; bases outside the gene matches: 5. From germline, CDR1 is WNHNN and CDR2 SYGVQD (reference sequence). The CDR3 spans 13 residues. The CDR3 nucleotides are TGCGCCAGATGCCGGGACAGCTCCTACGAGCAGTACTTC. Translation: CARCRDSSYEQYF.

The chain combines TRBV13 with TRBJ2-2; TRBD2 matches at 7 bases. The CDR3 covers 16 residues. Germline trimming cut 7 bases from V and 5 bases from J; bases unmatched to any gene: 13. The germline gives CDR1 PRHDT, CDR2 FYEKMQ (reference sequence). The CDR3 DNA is TGTGCCAGCAACTCTCGGGTAACGGGGGGTACCGGGGAGCTGTTTTTT. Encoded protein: CASNSRVTGGTGELFF.

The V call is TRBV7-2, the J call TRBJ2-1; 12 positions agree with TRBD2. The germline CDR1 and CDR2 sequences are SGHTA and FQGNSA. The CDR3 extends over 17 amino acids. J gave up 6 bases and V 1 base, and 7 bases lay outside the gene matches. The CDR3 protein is CASSLVLAGGHVNEQFF. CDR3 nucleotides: TGTGCCAGCAGCTTAGTACTAGCGGGAGGCCACGTCAATGAGCAGTTCTTC.

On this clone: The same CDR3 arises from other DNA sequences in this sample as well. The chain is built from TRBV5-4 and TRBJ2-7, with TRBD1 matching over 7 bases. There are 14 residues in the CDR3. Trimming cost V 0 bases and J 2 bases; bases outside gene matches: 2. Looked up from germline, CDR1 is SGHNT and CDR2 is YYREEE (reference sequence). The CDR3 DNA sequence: TGTGCCAGCAGCTTGGGGGACAGTCCCTACGAGCAGTACTTC. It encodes CASSLGDSPYEQYF.